This T cell receptor (beta chain) was retrieved from a study of blood T cells in healthy people across ages. The CDR3 has 13 residues. Germline values: CDR1 DFQATT, CDR2 SNEGSKA (reference sequence). Using a J-beta primer mix together with a sample-barcoded 5' primer, a second PCR was run for about 6 to 12 cycles. CDR3-containing paired-end reads numbered at least 3 million in each sample. TCRdb re-derived calls from the 5' RACE reads in MiXCR, one entry per CDR3 protein. The sample carries approximately 780,000 distinct CDR3 sequences, 25% to 30% recorded once. The data also belong to a second study, concerning T cells of mothers and their children.

The chain is built from TRBV20-1 and TRBJ2-1; 8 bases line up with TRBD2. The last part of the DNA fits TRBJ2-5 better; the J call may be wrong. The origin of this receptor is a boy between 10 and 17 years old in good health. Material for sequencing was blood. The CDR3 bases are TGCAGTGCTAGAGGCGGGGGGATGGAGACCCAGTACTTC. Residues: CSARGGGMETQYF.